The 32 T cell receptor beta chains reported below all come from one sample, sequenced in a study of control samples from healthy donors and cancer patients. The protocol was immunoSEQ multiplex PCR, while the TCRdb copy is restricted to in-frame clones and leaves out a portion. This sample carries 400,000 to 500,000 clones, about 93% of them seen once, and the ten largest clones take 6% to 7%. Sequenced: PBMCs. These receptors were taken from a man aged 40-50 years with head and neck cancer.

This chain links TRBV5-4 with TRBJ2-1; maybe TRBD2 (7 bases). The ends were cut back, 4 bases at V and 7 bases at J, with 18 bases in the middle. Germline V gene sequence: CDR1 SGHNT, CDR2 YYREEE (reference sequence). The CDR3 consists of 15 residues. The CDR3 DNA reads TGTGCCAGCAGCCCTGGGGGGGGGCGCGAGAATGAGCAGTTCTTC. Translation gives CASSPGGGRENEQFF.

J is TRBJ1-6 and V is TRBV5-1, with 7 bases that match TRBD1. The ends lost 2 bases at V and 5 bases at J; junction bases unmatched: 7. The CDR3 is 16 residues long. Germline assignment: CDR1 SGHRS and CDR2 YFSETQ. CDR3 in DNA: TGCGCCAGCAGCTTTGCCGGGACAGCAAATAATTCACCCCTCCACTTT. This gives the protein CASSFAGTANNSPLHF.

This chain uses TRBV29-1 with TRBJ2-3; TRBD2 agrees at 14 bases. CDR3 length: 15 amino acids. The junction had 7 bases not matched to a gene; V was cut back by 7 bases and J by 4 bases. Germline V lookup: CDR1 SQVTM, CDR2 ANQGSEA. CDR3 coding DNA: TGCAGCGCTACGGGACTAGCGGGAGACTCAGATACGCAGTATTTT. Translated, it gives CSATGLAGDSDTQYF.

The chain employs TRBV9 and TRBJ2-2; D remains unclear. The CDR3 loop spans 13 amino acids. From germline, CDR1 is SGDLS and CDR2 YYNGEE. The V end lost 0 bases, the J end lost 3 bases, and 3 bases lay between the germline ends. CDR3 DNA sequence: TGTGCCAGCAGCGTAGCCTACACCGGGGAGCTGTTTTTT. Translation gives CASSVAYTGELFF.

The chain is built from TRBV28 and TRBJ2-7, with 9 bases that match TRBD2. V was pared by 3 bases and J by 1 base, with 10 bases of the junction left unmatched. The germline V gene has CDR1 MDHEN and CDR2 SYDVKM. The CDR3 spans 17 residues. CDR3 nucleotide sequence: TGTGCCAGCAGTTTCTCCACTCCGGGACTAGCATCCTACGAGCAGTACTTC. Its translation is CASSFSTPGLASYEQYF.

This sequence joins TRBV28 and TRBJ1-4; D ambiguous. The V end was cut by 7 bases, the J end by 3 bases, with 24 bases between. This CDR3 spans 18 amino acids. CDR1 is MDHEN and CDR2 is SYDVKM in the germline V gene. DNA for the CDR3: TGTGCCAGCACGGGAGACACGTCCCTGAGGCCGGCTAATGAAAAACTGTTTTTT. It specifies CASTGDTSLRPANEKLFF.

The rearrangement joins TRBV18 to TRBJ2-7; 7 bases match TRBD2. V lost 3 bases and J lost 5; bases outside the gene matches: 13. Germline CDR1 reads KGHSH; CDR2 reads LQKENI. The CDR3 has 16 amino acids. CDR3 nucleotides: TGTGCCAGCTCACCCGGACTCGTAGGGAGGGGAGACGAGCAGTACTTC. Protein sequence: CASSPGLVGRGDEQYF. Together with reference TRBV18 and TRBJ2-7, the CDR3 gives the full variable domain: NAGVMQNPRHLVRRRGQEARLRCSPMKGHSHVYWYRQLPEEGLKFMVYLQKENIIDESGMPKERFSAEFPKEGPSILRIQQVVRGDSAAYFCASSPGLVGRGDEQYFGPGTRLTVT.

This sequence joins TRBV6-1 and TRBJ1-1, with D unresolved. Trimming shortened V by 2 bases and J by 2 bases, and 6 bases separated the two germline ends. CDR1 and CDR2 from the germline V gene are MNHNS and SASEGT. The CDR3 covers 13 residues. This chain's CDR3 is CASSEQANTEAFF. CDR3 in DNA: TGTGCCAGCAGTGAACAAGCCAACACTGAAGCTTTCTTT.

A note on this clone: The junction does not match germline at one end; this may be a read error. V and J are TRBV7-7 and TRBJ1-1, with D perhaps TRBD1 (5 bases). The CDR3 spans 13 residues. From germline, CDR1 is SSHAT and CDR2 FNYEAQ (reference sequence). CDR3 amino acids: CASSSREGSEAFF. The CDR3 DNA sequence: TGTGCTAGCAGCTCAAGGGAGGGGTCTGAAGCTTTCTTT.

The chain is built from TRBV29-1 and TRBJ2-3, with 7 bases identical to TRBD2. Unmatched junction bases numbered 5, after V lost 4 bases and J lost 1 base. Germline CDR1 reads SQVTM; CDR2 reads ANQGSEA. The CDR3 is 14 residues long. The chain's CDR3 is CSVGRGGGTDTQYF. CDR3 nucleotides: TGCAGCGTTGGACGGGGAGGGGGCACAGATACGCAGTATTTT.

The V gene is TRBV28, the J gene TRBJ2-6, with 8 bases that match TRBD2. The CDR3 spans 19 residues. V shed 5 bases, J shed 0 bases, and the junction held 12 bases outside the gene matches. In germline, CDR1 is MDHEN, CDR2 SYDVKM. The chain's CDR3 is CASSPAGGETLSGANVLTF. Written as DNA, the CDR3 is TGTGCCAGCAGTCCCGCCGGGGGGGAAACCCTCTCTGGGGCCAACGTCCTGACTTTC.

V usage is TRBV4-1 and J usage is TRBJ2-7, with 10 bases matching TRBD1. Germline V gene lookup returns CDR1 MGHRA and CDR2 YSYEKL. V dropped 5 bases and J dropped 4; count of bases not matched to a gene: 8. The CDR3 contains 15 residues. CDR3 DNA sequence: TGCGCCAGCAGCGTGCGACAGGGGGCCCTATACGAGCAGTACTTC. Translation gives CASSVRQGALYEQYF.

This sequence joins TRBV12-3 or TRBV12-4 and TRBJ1-5, with 9 positions matching TRBD1. The CDR3 has 13 residues. V was pared by 6 bases and J by 4 bases, with 1 base of the junction left unmatched. CDR3 nucleotide sequence: TGTGCCAGCAGCGGGACAGGGAATCAGCCCCAGCATTTT. It codes for CASSGTGNQPQHF.

The chain uses TRBV7-3 and TRBJ2-2; tentatively, D is TRBD1 (5 bases). Germline assignment: CDR1 SGHTA and CDR2 FQGTGA. The CDR3 is made up of 15 amino acids. Deletions cut 5 bases from V and 1 base from J, with 11 bases between. DNA of the CDR3: TGTGCCAGCAGCCTTGGACATATGAACACCGGGGAGCTGTTTTTT. Translating gives CASSLGHMNTGELFF.

V gene TRBV27 combines with J gene TRBJ2-7, with a tentative D call TRBD1 (7 bases). The CDR3 has 14 amino acids. V was trimmed by 5 bases and J by 0 bases, leaving 11 bases between them. Germline values: CDR1 MNHEY, CDR2 SMNVEV (reference sequence). For the CDR3, the DNA is TGTGCCAGCAGTCCGCGGGACAGCTCCTACGAGCAGTACTTC. This gives the protein CASSPRDSSYEQYF.

This chain joins TRBV18 and TRBJ2-3; D possibly corresponds to TRBD2 (7 bases). CDR1 and CDR2 (germline): KGHSH, LQKENI. The V end was cut by 3 bases, the J end by 10 bases, with 14 bases between. This CDR3 has 13 residues. CDR3 sequence reads: CASSPPGGRAQYF. CDR3 DNA sequence: TGTGCCAGCTCACCCCCCGGGGGGCGGGCGCAGTATTTT.

The chain links TRBV19 to TRBJ2-5, with 8 bases identical to TRBD1. The J segment lost 1 base and the V segment lost 8 bases, leaving 6 bases of the junction unmatched. From germline, CDR1 is LNHDA and CDR2 SQIVND (reference sequence). This CDR3 comprises 14 residues. CDR3 sequence reads: CASSRGQVQETQYF. In DNA form, the CDR3 reads TGTGCCAGTTCGAGGGGACAGGTCCAAGAGACCCAGTACTTC.

The rearrangement links TRBV3-1 (or the pseudogene TRBV3-2) to TRBJ2-3, with D perhaps matching TRBD2 (6 bases). This CDR3 is built from 15 residues. Germline CDR1 and CDR2: LGHDT and YNNKEL (reference sequence). Trimming pared 2 bases from V and 7 bases from J, leaving 16 bases between. The CDR3 reads CASSQIGPGGNTQYF. CDR3 in DNA: TGTGCCAGCAGCCAAATAGGCCCCGGAGGGAATACGCAGTATTTT.

V gene TRBV5-4 combines with J gene TRBJ2-5; no clear D. V lost 0 bases to trimming and J lost 5 bases, with 8 bases between them. CDR3 length: 13 amino acids. Germline-derived CDR1 and CDR2 are SGHNT and YYREEE (reference sequence). The CDR3 is CASSLVVSETQYF. Here the CDR3 DNA reads TGTGCCAGCAGCTTGGTCGTAAGCGAGACCCAGTACTTC.

This clone was counted a single time. V and J are TRBV24-1 and TRBJ1-3; tentative D call: TRBD1 (6 bases). Germline assignment: CDR1 KGHDR and CDR2 SFDVKD. The CDR3 runs 13 residues. V lost 5 bases and J lost 4, with 8 bases in between. Here the CDR3 reads CATSAQGGNTIYF. The DNA for the CDR3 is TGTGCCACCAGTGCACAGGGCGGAAACACCATATATTTT.

J is TRBJ1-1 and V is TRBV11-2; D uncertain. The length of the CDR3 is 14 residues. V lost 4 bases to trimming and J lost 0 bases, with 9 bases between them. CDR1 is SGHAT and CDR2 is FQNNGV in the germline V gene. CDR3 nucleotide sequence: TGTGCCAGCAGCTCCCCGGGAGTGAACACTGAAGCTTTCTTT. This gives the protein CASSSPGVNTEAFF.

The rearrangement links TRBV7-2 to TRBJ2-4; D remains ambiguous. The CDR3 runs to 12 residues. The V end was cut by 1 base, the J end by 15 bases, with 13 bases between. Germline V gene lookup returns CDR1 SGHTA and CDR2 FQGNSA. DNA for the CDR3: TGTGCCAGCAGCTTAGAACCTGAGGTTGGGTACTTC. Protein: CASSLEPEVGYF.

V usage is TRBV24-1 and J usage is TRBJ1-2; 9 nucleotides match TRBD1. V was pared by 4 bases and J by 8 bases, with 7 bases of the junction left unmatched. Germline V gene sequence: CDR1 KGHDR, CDR2 SFDVKD. The CDR3 consists of 14 residues. This CDR3 is CATSDYDRGVGYTF. The CDR3, as DNA: TGTGCCACCAGTGACTACGACAGGGGGGTAGGCTACACCTTC.

This clone was detected a few times. The chain couples TRBV7-9 to TRBJ2-3, with TRBD2 identical over 8 bases. The ends lost 5 bases at V and 4 bases at J; junction bases unmatched: 14. The germline CDR1 and CDR2 sequences are SEHNR and FQNEAQ (reference sequence). This CDR3 is built from 17 residues. CDR3 sequence: CASSLGAPYGRADTQYF. The CDR3 DNA reads TGTGCCAGCAGCCTGGGGGCGCCTTACGGGAGGGCAGATACGCAGTATTTT.

The chain links TRBV7-2 to TRBJ2-1; 9 nucleotides match TRBD2. This CDR3 contains 15 residues. Germline V lookup: CDR1 SGHTA, CDR2 FQGNSA. The ends lost 1 base at V and 9 bases at J; junction bases unmatched: 7. CDR3 DNA: TGTGCCAGCAGCTTAGGGCGGGGGGGCCGCGGTGAGCAGTTCTTC. It translates to CASSLGRGGRGEQFF.

The chain combines TRBV28 with TRBJ2-4; 9 nucleotides match TRBD2. The CDR3 covers 13 residues. In germline, CDR1 is MDHEN, CDR2 SYDVKM. The J segment lost 14 bases and the V segment lost 2 bases, leaving 7 bases of the junction unmatched. As DNA, the CDR3 is TGTGCCAGCAGTTTACCGGCTAGCGGGGAGGAGTACTTC. It is translated as CASSLPASGEEYF. The full variable domain, completed using reference TRBV28 and TRBJ2-4, is DVKVTQSSRYLVKRTGEKVFLECVQDMDHENMFWYRQDPGLGLRLIYFSYDVKMKEKGDIPEGYSVSREKKERFSLILESASTNQTSMYLCASSLPASGEEYFGAGTRLSVL.

V gene TRBV3-1 (or the pseudogene TRBV3-2) combines with J gene TRBJ2-5; D possibly corresponds to TRBD2 (5 bases). CDR1 and CDR2 (germline): LGHDT, YNNKEL (reference sequence). This CDR3 is built from 15 residues. V was clipped by 2 bases and J by 3 bases, with 13 bases between them. As DNA, the CDR3 is TGTGCCAGCAGCCAACCCGGGGTGGGTGAAGAGACCCAGTACTTC. It translates to CASSQPGVGEETQYF.

This clone turned up a few times. The chain carries TRBV27 and TRBJ1-6; possibly TRBD1 for D (6 bases). The V end was cut by 4 bases, the J end by 7 bases, with 11 bases between. This CDR3 contains 14 residues. CDR1 and CDR2 from the germline V gene are MNHEY and SMNVEV (reference sequence). The chain's CDR3 is CASSSNRVNSPLHF. For the CDR3, the DNA is TGTGCCAGCAGTTCGAACAGGGTAAATTCACCCCTCCACTTT.

V usage is TRBV3-1 (or the pseudogene TRBV3-2) and J usage is TRBJ2-1, with D perhaps TRBD1 (6 bases). Germline loops: CDR1 LGHDT, CDR2 YNNKEL (reference sequence). Deletions cut 3 bases from V and 6 bases from J, with 15 bases between. The CDR3 contains 15 residues. CDR3 in amino acids: CASSHPVQGSNEQFF. The DNA for the CDR3 is TGTGCCAGCAGCCATCCAGTGCAGGGGAGCAATGAGCAGTTCTTC.

The V and J genes are TRBV9 and TRBJ2-1, with 13 bases identical to TRBD2. The length of the CDR3 is 15 residues. V was pared by 3 bases and J by 9 bases, with 6 bases of the junction left unmatched. Germline V gene data show CDR1 as SGDLS and CDR2 as YYNGEE. This CDR3 is CASSGGLAGVGEQFF. The CDR3 coding sequence is TGTGCCAGCAGCGGCGGACTAGCGGGAGTGGGTGAGCAGTTCTTC.

The chain has TRBV6-6 and TRBJ2-7; a possible D gene is TRBD1 (6 bases). Germline CDR1 MNHNY, CDR2 SVGAGI (reference sequence). The CDR3 consists of 14 residues. Here the CDR3 DNA reads TGTGCGTCAATCGGGGCAGGGGCCAGCTACGAGCAGTACTTC. Its translation is CASIGAGASYEQYF.

V usage is TRBV6-4 and J usage is TRBJ2-2, with 8 bases lining up with TRBD1. The CDR3 spans 15 residues. The J segment lost 1 base and the V segment lost 6 bases, leaving 4 bases of the junction unmatched. Germline CDR1 reads MRHNA; CDR2 reads SNTAGT. The CDR3 reads CASSHGTGNTGELFF. CDR3 DNA sequence: TGTGCCAGCAGCCATGGGACAGGGAACACCGGGGAGCTGTTTTTT.